A single sample gave rise to the 27 T cell receptor beta chains below, sequenced in a study of molecular identifiers for immune sequencing clone quantification. From the PCR reads, TCRdb called clonotypes with MiXCR, one entry per CDR3 protein. The data show roughly 97,000 distinct CDR3 sequences, roughly 24% seen once. The sequencing input was naive CD8+ T cells from blood, with Jurkat cell RNA spiked in. Subset: FACS-sorted CD8+CD4-CCR7+CD45RA+ naive T cells. These receptors were obtained from a human donor in good health. Some libraries in this study had Jurkat cell RNA spiked in.

This clonotype was counted a few times. The chain couples TRBV3-1 to TRBJ2-7; 9 bases map to TRBD1. Germline assignment: CDR1 LGHDT and CDR2 YNNKEL (reference sequence). Unmatched junction bases numbered 9, after V lost 2 bases and J lost 4 bases. This CDR3 spans 16 amino acids. CDR3 region: CASSQSYRGRNYEQYF. CDR3 coding DNA: TGTGCCAGCAGCCAATCCTACAGGGGGCGAAATTACGAGCAGTACTTC.

This clonotype was counted a few times. This chain connects TRBV27 to TRBJ1-1, with TRBD1 as a possible D gene (5 bases). V shed 7 bases and J shed 1 base, with 13 bases lying between them. This CDR3 is 14 amino acids long. CDR1 and CDR2 from the germline V gene are MNHEY and SMNVEV (reference sequence). The chain's CDR3 is CASIVTGPNTEAFF. The CDR3 DNA sequence: TGTGCCAGCATTGTTACAGGTCCGAACACTGAAGCTTTCTTT.

The sample holds many counts of this clonotype. The CDR3 protein is CASSQDRGDGNTIYF. In DNA, the CDR3 is TGCGCCAGCAGCCAAGACAGGGGAGATGGAAACACCATATATTTT. V gene TRBV4-1 combines with J gene TRBJ1-3, with D tentatively TRBD1 (6 bases). V was shortened by 0 bases and J by 3 bases, with 9 bases between the two germline ends. Germline V gene data show CDR1 as MGHRA and CDR2 as YSYEKL. This CDR3 has 15 residues.

With regard to this clonotype: A read error may explain this, as a much larger clone is one base away. The CDR3 DNA reads TGCGCCAGCAGCTTGGGGATGGGCCTCCAAGAGACCCGGTACTTC. Its protein product is CASSLGMGLQETRYF. V usage is TRBV5-1 and J usage is TRBJ2-5; D call uncertain. Germline V lookup: CDR1 SGHRS, CDR2 YFSETQ. This CDR3 is 15 amino acids long.

The table lists this clonotype with many counts. V and J are TRBV2 and TRBJ2-3; D perhaps matches TRBD2 (5 bases). The CDR3 is 12 residues long. V was trimmed by 6 bases and J by 5 bases, leaving 9 bases between them. The germline V gene has CDR1 SNHLY and CDR2 FYNNEI. DNA of the CDR3: TGTGCCAGCAGGTTGCGGGTAGATACGCAGTATTTT. This gives the protein CASRLRVDTQYF.

This clonotype occurred many times. V usage is TRBV3-1 and J usage is TRBJ2-3; D may be TRBD2 (6 bases). The CDR3 consists of 18 residues. Trimming stripped 1 base from V and 0 bases from J, with 17 bases between. The germline V gene encodes CDR1 LGHDT and CDR2 YNNKEL (reference sequence). The CDR3 is CASSQGSGGYESTDTQYF. Written as DNA, the CDR3 is TGTGCCAGCAGCCAAGGATCTGGGGGGTACGAAAGCACAGATACGCAGTATTTT.

This clonotype was recorded at least ten times. This chain links TRBV27 with TRBJ2-3; possible D gene TRBD2, 6 bases. The CDR3 runs 14 residues. Trimming pared 4 bases from V and 0 bases from J, leaving 8 bases between. The germline V gene encodes CDR1 MNHEY and CDR2 SMNVEV (reference sequence). The CDR3 reads CASSWDSSTDTQYF. CDR3 sequence (DNA): TGTGCCAGCAGTTGGGACTCCAGCACAGATACGCAGTATTTT.

This clonotype was seen many times. V and J are TRBV29-1 and TRBJ2-3; weak D call: TRBD2 (7 bases). Per the germline V gene, CDR1 is SQVTM and CDR2 is ANQGSEA. V lost 6 bases and J 6 bases, leaving 25 bases between the germline ends. This CDR3 is built from 16 residues. This CDR3 reads CSVGGGPDSGSDTQYF. In nucleotides, the CDR3 is TGCAGCGTGGGGGGGGGGCCGGACAGCGGTTCGGATACGCAGTATTTT.

Remarks on this clonotype: A much larger clone lies a single base off, so this may be a read error. The chain employs TRBV10-2 and TRBJ2-3; the match to TRBD2 covers 8 bases. Germline V lookup: CDR1 WSHSY, CDR2 SAAADI. CDR3 size: 16 residues. The CDR3 DNA is TGCGCCAGAAGTGAACCGGGGGGGGGCTACACAGATACGCAGTATTTT. Translation: CARSEPGGGYTDTQYF.

Remarks on this clonotype: A much larger clone lies a single base off, so this may be a read error. The conserved final phenylalanine or tryptophan is absent from the CDR3, which likely points to a read error. The chain couples TRBV27 to TRBJ1-6, with unresolved D. Germline CDR1 MNHEY, CDR2 SMNVEV (reference sequence). V lost 5 bases to trimming and J lost 8 bases, with 10 bases between them. The CDR3 runs 13 residues. The CDR3 here is CASSLTLDSPLHL. DNA of the CDR3: TGTGCCAGCAGTCTAACTCTCGATTCACCCCTCCACCTT.

This clonotype was found many times. The J gene is TRBJ2-7, the V gene TRBV7-9; D is uncertain. The CDR3 is 13 amino acids. Germline V CDR1 and CDR2: SEHNR, FQNEAQ (reference sequence). Trimming stripped 5 bases from V and 2 bases from J, with 10 bases between. The CDR3, as DNA: TGTGCCAGCAGCCCGACTGCTGCCTACGAGCAGTACTTC. Translating gives CASSPTAAYEQYF.

This clonotype was counted many times. The V gene is TRBV11-2, the J gene TRBJ2-6; possible D gene TRBD1, 5 bases. Germline CDR1 is SGHAT and CDR2 is FQNNGV. This CDR3 is 15 amino acids long. Trimming shortened V by 3 bases and J by 4 bases, and 10 bases separated the two germline ends. In nucleotides, the CDR3 is TGTGCCAGCAGCTTTTGGGGCACCGGGGCCAACGTCCTGACTTTC. It is translated as CASSFWGTGANVLTF.

This clonotype has just a few counts. The chain joins TRBV19 to TRBJ1-2, with D possibly TRBD1 on 5 matching bases. This CDR3 contains 17 residues. CDR1 and CDR2 from the germline V gene are LNHDA and SQIVND (reference sequence). The V end was cut by 3 bases, the J end by 4 bases, with 21 bases between. DNA of the CDR3: TGTGCCAGTAGTATTACCACCTGGCAGGGCGCGAGCTATGGCTACACCTTC. This sequence encodes CASSITTWQGASYGYTF.

This clonotype showed up many times. The CDR3 reads CASSQDGYTQYF. CDR3 nucleotide sequence: TGTGCCAGTAGTCAGGACGGGTATACGCAGTATTTT. The chain couples TRBV19 to TRBJ2-3; D is ambiguous. The V gene lost 5 bases and the J gene lost 7 bases, with 10 bases spanning the gap. The CDR3 is 12 amino acids. Germline V CDR1 and CDR2: LNHDA, SQIVND (reference sequence).

Regarding this clonotype: A much larger clone differs by one base, so this may be a read error. The V gene is TRBV7-9, the J gene TRBJ1-1; D unresolved. The V and J ends lost 5 bases and 0 bases respectively, with 10 bases between them. Germline CDR1 reads SEHNR; CDR2 reads FQNEAQ (reference sequence). This CDR3 is 14 amino acids long. CDR3 nucleotide sequence: TGTGCCAGCAGCGCAGGAGTGATGAACACTGAAGCTTTCTTT. Amino acid sequence: CASSAGVMNTEAFF. Complete variable domain (other parts from reference TRBV7-9 and TRBJ1-1): DTGVSQNPRHKITKRGQNVTFRCDPISEHNRLYWYRQTLGQGPEFLTYFQNEAQLEKSRLLSDRFSAERPKGSFSTLEIQRTEQGDSAMYLCASSAGVMNTEAFFGQGTRLTVV.

This clonotype showed up many times. At one boundary the junction diverges from the germline segment, which might be a read error. V usage is TRBV12-3 or TRBV12-4 and J usage is TRBJ2-1; 10 bases line up with TRBD2. The CDR3 runs 14 residues. CDR3 loop: CASSLAGERDEQFF. CDR3 sequence (DNA): TGTGCCAGCAGTCTAGCGGGAGAGAGAGATGAGCAGTTCTTC.

This clonotype was detected ten times or more. This CDR3 reads CASSEGGGTEAFF. CDR3 in DNA: TGTGCCAGCAGCGAGGGCGGTGGGACTGAAGCTTTCTTT. This chain connects TRBV9 to TRBJ1-1; unclear D gene. CDR3 length equals 13 residues. CDR1 is SGDLS, CDR2 YYNGEE, per germline. Trimming took 3 bases from V and 5 from J, leaving 11 bases between them.

On this clonotype itself: Mismatch with germline at one junction end may stem from a read error. The chain has TRBV13 and TRBJ2-3, with 14 bases lining up with TRBD2. The CDR3 is 15 residues long. Germline values: CDR1 PRHDT, CDR2 FYEKMQ (reference sequence). Written as DNA, the CDR3 is TGTGCCAGCGGCTTAGGACTAGCGGGGGGCGATACGCAGTATTTT. Protein sequence: CASGLGLAGGDTQYF.

At least ten counts were recorded for this clonotype. The chain couples TRBV4-3 to TRBJ2-1, with a weak D call TRBD1 (5 bases). Looked up from germline, CDR1 is LGHNA and CDR2 is YSLEER. This CDR3 is built from 18 residues. V lost 0 bases to trimming and J lost 0 bases, with 15 bases between them. CDR3 DNA sequence: TGCGCCAGCAGCCAAGATTGGTTTGGGGCCAGCTCCTACAATGAGCAGTTCTTC. Translation gives CASSQDWFGASSYNEQFF.

This clonotype appeared many times. J is TRBJ1-1 and V is TRBV27, with D unclear. CDR3 length: 15 residues. The germline CDR1 and CDR2 sequences are MNHEY and SMNVEV (reference sequence). V was clipped by 5 bases and J by 1 base, with 14 bases between them. The CDR3 DNA reads as TGTGCCAGCAGTCCCGCCCTTCTCAGGAACACTGAAGCTTTCTTT. Its protein is CASSPALLRNTEAFF.

The V call is TRBV9, the J call TRBJ2-7; TRBD1 matches 8 bases. The CDR3 totals 15 residues. The junction had 6 bases not matched to a gene; V was cut back by 0 bases and J by 4 bases. Germline lookup yields CDR1 SGDLS and CDR2 YYNGEE. The DNA of the CDR3 is TGTGCCAGCAGCGTAGGGACAGGGAGTGGGTACGAGCAGTACTTC. It translates to CASSVGTGSGYEQYF.

This clonotype showed up just a few times. The CDR3 reads CASLASNTGELFF. The CDR3 DNA is TGTGCCAGCTTAGCGTCGAACACCGGGGAGCTGTTTTTT. The chain combines TRBV7-9 with TRBJ2-2, with D perhaps TRBD2 (5 bases). V was clipped by 8 bases and J by 0 bases, with 7 bases between them. In germline, CDR1 is SEHNR, CDR2 FQNEAQ (reference sequence). CDR3 length equals 13 residues. The complete variable domain, with remaining parts taken from reference TRBV7-9 and TRBJ2-2, reads DTGVSQNPRHKITKRGQNVTFRCDPISEHNRLYWYRQTLGQGPEFLTYFQNEAQLEKSRLLSDRFSAERPKGSFSTLEIQRTEQGDSAMYLCASLASNTGELFFGEGSRLTVL.

This clonotype has at least ten counts. The V and J genes are TRBV23-1 and TRBJ2-2; 9 bases match TRBD2. TRBV23-1 is an ORF, and what it does is uncertain. There are 16 residues in the CDR3. Trimming took 3 bases from V and 4 from J; bases not matched to a gene: 6. The CDR3 DNA reads TGCGCCAGCAGTCAGGGTAGCGGGGGTTGCACCGGGGAGCTGTTTTTT. As protein: CASSQGSGGCTGELFF.

This clonotype has just a few counts. The chain links TRBV6-6 to TRBJ2-7; TRBD1 agrees at 9 bases. CDR3 length: 15 amino acids. The V segment lost 5 bases and the J segment 3 bases; nucleotides outside the gene matches: 8. Germline CDR1 and CDR2: MNHNY and SVGAGI (reference sequence). CDR3 residues: CASSQLRTGDYEQYF. The CDR3 coding sequence is TGTGCCAGCAGTCAATTGAGGACAGGGGACTACGAGCAGTACTTC.

The table lists this clonotype with many counts. This rearrangement joins TRBV7-2 to TRBJ2-1; 9 nucleotides align to TRBD2. Germline V lookup: CDR1 SGHTA, CDR2 FQGNSA. The CDR3 extends over 16 amino acids. The V gene end was trimmed by 4 bases and the J gene end by 0 bases; junction bases not matched to a gene: 4. The CDR3: CASSSNSGSSYNEQFF. CDR3 sequence (DNA): TGTGCCAGCAGCTCGAATAGCGGGAGCTCCTACAATGAGCAGTTCTTC. Combining the CDR3 with reference TRBV7-2 and TRBJ2-1 gives the whole variable domain GAGVSQSPSNKVTEKGKDVELRCDPISGHTALYWYRQSLGQGLEFLIYFQGNSAPDKSGLPSDRFSAERTGGSVSTLTIQRTQQEDSAVYLCASSSNSGSSYNEQFFGPGTRLTVL.

Many counts were recorded for this clonotype. This chain connects TRBV20-1 to TRBJ1-1, with 8 bases that match TRBD1. Unmatched junction bases numbered 10, after V lost 1 base and J lost 6 bases. The CDR3 consists of 15 residues. Per germline, CDR1 DFQATT and CDR2 SNEGSKA (reference sequence). For the CDR3, the DNA is TGCAGTGCTAGAGGTAGCCAGGGGGCTATCGCTGAAGCTTTCTTT. This translates into CSARGSQGAIAEAFF.

The V call is TRBV27, the J call TRBJ2-7; D call uncertain. CDR1 is MNHEY, CDR2 SMNVEV, per germline (reference sequence). Trimming pared 0 bases from V and 5 bases from J, leaving 8 bases between. CDR3 length: 13 amino acids. The CDR3 DNA reads as TGTGCCAGCAGTTTATCGTTACTGAACGAGCAGTACTTC. This sequence encodes CASSLSLLNEQYF.